The clone carrying this T cell receptor (beta chain) has ten or more counts. The CDR3 runs 15 residues. Germline V gene data show CDR1 as MNHEY and CDR2 as SVGAGI. V lost 6 bases, J lost 9 bases, and 13 bases stayed unmatched. Preparing the TCRbeta library involved the use of unique molecular identifiers. TCRdb analysed the PCR reads with MiXCR anew, one entry per CDR3 protein. The sample yields 210,000 or so distinct CDR3 sequences, approximately 11% seen once. The data were taken from a study of T-cell reconstitution after alpha-beta-depleted transplantation in children. Material: PBMCs, obtained before TCRalphabeta/CD19-depleted stem cell transplant. The chain recombines TRBV6-5 with TRBJ2-4, with TRBD2 identical over 8 bases. The sequence was obtained from a child younger than two with acute myeloid leukemia, due to receive a stem cell transplant. The CDR3 protein is CASSPHAGGDFIQYF. CDR3 sequence (DNA): TGTGCCAGCAGCCCTCACGCGGGGGGTGATTTCATTCAGTACTTC.